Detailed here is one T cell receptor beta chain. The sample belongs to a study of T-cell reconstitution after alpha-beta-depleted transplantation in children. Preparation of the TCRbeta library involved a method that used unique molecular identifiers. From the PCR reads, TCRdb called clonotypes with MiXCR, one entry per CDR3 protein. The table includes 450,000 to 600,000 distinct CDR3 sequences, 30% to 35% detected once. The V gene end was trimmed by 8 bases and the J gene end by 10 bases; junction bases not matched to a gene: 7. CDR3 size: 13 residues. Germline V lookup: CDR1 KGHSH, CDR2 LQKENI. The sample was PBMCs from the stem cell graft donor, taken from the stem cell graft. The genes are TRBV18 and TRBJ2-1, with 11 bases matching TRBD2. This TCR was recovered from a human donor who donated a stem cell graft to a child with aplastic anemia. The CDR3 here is CASIRGTSGEQFF. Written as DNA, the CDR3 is TGTGCCAGCATAAGAGGGACTAGCGGAGAGCAGTTCTTC.